Each of the 12 T cell receptor beta chains below was sequenced from the same sample in a study of response to subunit inactivated influenza vaccine. One entry per CDR3 protein, called by TCRdb with MiXCR from the RT-PCR reads. The sample has 550,000 to 800,000 distinct CDR3 sequences; roughly 13% are singletons. Sequencing was performed on PBMCs from blood, taken 14 to 15 days before vaccination. Receptor source: a man aged 50 or older who received an inactivated influenza vaccine.

The CDR3 nucleotides are TGTGCCAGCCAGCGGGGGGGCAGTCTACGAGAGACCCAGTACTTC. This encodes CASQRGGSLRETQYF. V gene TRBV7-8 combines with J gene TRBJ2-5; 10 positions agree with TRBD2. Per germline, CDR1 SGHVS and CDR2 FQNEAQ. The CDR3 has 15 amino acids. V lost 8 bases and J lost 4; bases outside the gene matches: 10. Variable domain in full (rest from reference TRBV7-8 and TRBJ2-5): GAGVSQSPRYKVAKRGQDVALRCDPISGHVSLFWYQQALGQGPEFLTYFQNEAQLDKSGLPSDRFFAERPEGSVSTLKIQRTQQEDSAVYLCASQRGGSLRETQYFGPGTRLLVL.

At least ten counts were recorded for this clonotype. V gene TRBV20-1 combines with J gene TRBJ2-2, with 9 bases matching TRBD2. V was clipped by 0 bases and J by 0 bases; unmatched bases: 14. The CDR3 extends over 20 amino acids. Germline-derived CDR1 and CDR2 are DFQATT and SNEGSKA (reference sequence). The CDR3 nucleotides are TGCAGTGCTAGAGAGCCTGACAGCGGGGGGACGAGATCGAACACCGGGGAGCTGTTTTTT. Its translation is CSAREPDSGGTRSNTGELFF.

This sequence joins TRBV20-1 and TRBJ2-3; 10 nucleotides agree with TRBD1. This CDR3 spans 16 amino acids. The V gene's germline CDR1 is DFQATT and CDR2 SNEGSKA (reference sequence). Trimming took 4 bases from V and 6 from J; bases not matched to a gene: 13. The DNA for the CDR3 is TGCAGTGCTATCTACCGGGACAGGGGACGAAGGGATACGCAGTATTTT. Encoded protein: CSAIYRDRGRRDTQYF.

The chain recombines TRBV20-1 with TRBJ2-1; 9 nucleotides align to TRBD2. The CDR3 is 13 amino acids. V lost 2 bases to trimming and J lost 5 bases; unmatched junction nucleotides: 1. The germline V gene encodes CDR1 DFQATT and CDR2 SNEGSKA (reference sequence). The CDR3 sequence is CSARLAGNNEQFF. The CDR3 bases are TGCAGTGCTAGACTAGCGGGGAACAATGAGCAGTTCTTC.

The sample holds a few counts of this clonotype. The rearrangement joins TRBV28 to TRBJ2-3, with a weak D call TRBD2 (5 bases). Germline CDR1 is MDHEN and CDR2 is SYDVKM. V gave up 8 bases and J gave up 2 bases, with 14 bases separating them. There are 14 residues in the CDR3. CDR3: CASGSADFTDTQYF. Written as DNA, the CDR3 is TGTGCCAGCGGGAGCGCGGATTTCACAGATACGCAGTATTTT.

In this sample, this clonotype turned up a few times. The V call is TRBV7-9, the J call TRBJ2-5; D is ambiguous. The germline V gene encodes CDR1 SEHNR and CDR2 FQNEAQ (reference sequence). The V end was cut by 5 bases, the J end by 6 bases, with 16 bases between. The CDR3 contains 14 residues. CDR3 coding DNA: TGTGCCAGCAGCCGTAGTAGGGATAGAAAGACCCAGTACTTC. Protein sequence: CASSRSRDRKTQYF. The full variable domain, in which reference TRBV7-9 and TRBJ2-5 provide the parts outside the CDR3, is DTGVSQNPRHKITKRGQNVTFRCDPISEHNRLYWYRQTLGQGPEFLTYFQNEAQLEKSRLLSDRFSAERPKGSFSTLEIQRTEQGDSAMYLCASSRSRDRKTQYFGPGTRLLVL.

This clonotype was seen many times. The chain carries TRBV7-6 and TRBJ2-7; D is ambiguous. Germline CDR1 reads SGHVS; CDR2 reads FNYEAQ. V was pared by 1 base and J by 7 bases, with 11 bases between. The length of the CDR3 is 13 residues. In DNA, the CDR3 is TGTGCCAGCAGCTTAGGGGTCCTGTATGAGCAGTACTTC. Translation: CASSLGVLYEQYF.

This clonotype was observed a handful of times. The V and J genes are TRBV12-3 or TRBV12-4 and TRBJ2-1, with a possible D match to TRBD1 (5 bases). The CDR3 is made up of 15 amino acids. The V gene lost 2 bases and the J gene lost 2 bases, with 10 bases spanning the gap. CDR3 region: CASSLRAGTYNEQFF. CDR3 coding DNA: TGTGCCAGCAGTTTACGGGCAGGGACCTACAATGAGCAGTTCTTC.

The chain recombines TRBV7-9 with TRBJ2-3; 7 bases match TRBD2. Germline loops: CDR1 SEHNR, CDR2 FQNEAQ (reference sequence). Trimming cost V 2 bases and J 2 bases; bases outside gene matches: 7. This CDR3 region has 16 residues. The CDR3 nucleotides read TGTGCCAGCAGCTTAAGGCGGGAGAAACCCACAGATACGCAGTATTTT. Protein: CASSLRREKPTDTQYF.

The V call is TRBV4-2, the J call TRBJ1-1; 10 nucleotides match TRBD1. Germline loops: CDR1 LGHNA, CDR2 YNFKEQ. CDR3 length: 16 residues. V was clipped by 4 bases and J by 1 base; unmatched bases: 6. In DNA form, the CDR3 reads TGTGCCAGCAGCCCGAACCGGGACAGGGGGAACACTGAAGCTTTCTTT. Translated, it gives CASSPNRDRGNTEAFF.

Only one count was recorded for this clonotype. This may be a read error: a much more frequent sequence differs by one nucleotide. The rearrangement joins TRBV20-1 to TRBJ1-3; D remains unclear. Germline loops: CDR1 DFQATT, CDR2 SNEGSKA (reference sequence). The CDR3 is 17 residues long. The CDR3 DNA reads TGCAGTGCTAGAAAGACCGATAGTGGCAGTTCTGGAAACGCCATATATTTT. This codes for CSARKTDSGSSGNAIYF.

The V and J genes are TRBV7-2 and TRBJ2-3; TRBD1 aligns across 9 bases. The CDR3 length is 15 residues. V trimming: 5 bases; J trimming: 8 bases; junction bases outside the gene matches: 11. Germline CDR1 is SGHTA and CDR2 is FQGNSA. DNA of the CDR3: TGTGCCAGCAGCCCCGAGGACAGGGGATGGAGTACGCAGTATTTT. This codes for CASSPEDRGWSTQYF.